This T cell receptor (beta chain) was identified during a study of blood T cell repertoires in COVID-19. As for the study in general: Sites in the United States, Italy and Spain provided acute and convalescent COVID-19 samples. PBMCs, B-cell-depleted T cells, or T cells were the source of the cDNA or gDNA that made up the material.

Generated by immunoSEQ multiplex PCR, the TCRdb table keeps only in-frame clones and is missing some. The sample shows roughly 70,000 clones, about 91% of them seen only once. Germline CDR1 is LGHNA and CDR2 is YNFKEQ. This CDR3 is 13 amino acids long. The V and J ends lost 1 base and 7 bases respectively, with 11 bases between them. The chain links TRBV4-2 to TRBJ2-7; D perhaps matches TRBD2 (5 bases). The sequence was collected from a human donor with active COVID-19. The donor label of this sample is uncertain. Sequences were obtained from peripheral blood. This CDR3 is CASSQAAGGEQYF. As DNA, the CDR3 is TGTGCCAGCAGCCAAGCCGCGGGTGGAGAGCAGTACTTC.